This T cell receptor (beta chain) was observed in a study of blood T cell repertoires in COVID-19. The method was immunoSEQ multiplex PCR; TCRdb's version includes in-frame clones alone and lacks a portion of them. The data show approximately 12,000 clones, roughly four fifths seen once. Germline values: CDR1 SGHTA, CDR2 FQGNSA. The CDR3 is made up of 15 amino acids. Trimming took 5 bases from V and 0 from J, leaving 14 bases between them. The chain links TRBV7-2 to TRBJ2-7, with a weak D call TRBD2 (5 bases). Sequencing was carried out using peripheral blood. This TCR was sampled from a woman aged 55 to 70 with acute or convalescent COVID-19. The DNA for the CDR3 is TGTGCCAGCAGCCCGGGAAGGTCCGTCTCCTACGAGCAGTACTTC. Translation gives CASSPGRSVSYEQYF.